The next 11 T cell receptor beta chains were all read from a single sample in a study of T-cell reconstitution after alpha-beta-depleted transplantation in children. Unique molecular identifiers were built into the TCRbeta library. TCRdb re-analysed the PCR reads in MiXCR, keeping a single row per CDR3 protein. This sample yields approximately 350,000 distinct CDR3 sequences, of which 9% to 12% are seen a single time; around 2.4% belongs to the top ten. Specimen: PBMCs from the stem cell graft donor, collected from the stem cell graft. The receptor set was obtained from a human donor who donated a stem cell graft to a child with acute lymphoblastic leukemia.

This clonotype was recorded a few times. The genes are TRBV29-1 and TRBJ2-7; no firm D call. Germline V gene data show CDR1 as SQVTM and CDR2 as ANQGSEA. CDR3 length: 13 amino acids. V lost 4 bases and J lost 1, with 11 bases in between. This chain's CDR3 is CSVVRKFSYEQYF. CDR3 nucleotides: TGCAGCGTTGTCCGAAAATTTTCCTACGAGCAGTACTTC.

The chain links TRBV28 to TRBJ1-5; D unresolved. V shed 3 bases and J shed 9 bases, with 3 bases lying between them. Germline V gene lookup returns CDR1 MDHEN and CDR2 SYDVKM. This CDR3 has 10 amino acids. CDR3 nucleotides: TGTGCCAGCAGTTTTCGGCCCCAGCATTTT. It specifies CASSFRPQHF.

This clonotype was observed a handful of times. The rearrangement links TRBV10-3 to TRBJ1-2, with 9 bases fitting TRBD1. The trim removed 0 bases at V and 10 bases at J, leaving 6 bases unmatched. The CDR3 runs to 14 residues. Germline V lookup: CDR1 ENHRY, CDR2 SYGVKD. CDR3 DNA: TGTGCCATCAGTGAGTCGGCCGGGACAGGGTCCTACACCTTC. As protein: CAISESAGTGSYTF.

In this sample, this clonotype turned up a few times. J is TRBJ2-1 and V is TRBV7-2; no firm D call. V gave up 2 bases and J gave up 10 bases, with 15 bases separating them. The CDR3 is 14 amino acids. Germline V lookup: CDR1 SGHTA, CDR2 FQGNSA. CDR3 nucleotides: TGTGCCAGCAGCTTAATCGGTCCCGCCCTGGAGCAGTTCTTC. Its translation: CASSLIGPALEQFF.

The chain recombines TRBV7-2 with TRBJ2-7, with 13 bases matching TRBD2. With 4 bases clipped from V and 6 bases from J, the junction kept 12 bases outside the gene matches. Germline values: CDR1 SGHTA, CDR2 FQGNSA. The CDR3 length is 17 residues. This CDR3 is CASSSALRLAGGGEQYF. Here the CDR3 DNA reads TGTGCCAGCAGCTCCGCGTTGAGACTAGCGGGAGGTGGCGAGCAGTACTTC.

This clonotype was counted at least ten times. The V gene is TRBV20-1, the J gene TRBJ1-5, with a possible D match to TRBD1 (6 bases). In germline, CDR1 is DFQATT, CDR2 SNEGSKA (reference sequence). The V end lost 0 bases, the J end lost 7 bases, and 19 bases lay between the germline ends. The CDR3 is made up of 16 amino acids. CDR3 coding DNA: TGCAGTGCTAGAGATGAGTCTGGGGGGCTGAACCAGCCCCAGCATTTT. It encodes CSARDESGGLNQPQHF.

J is TRBJ2-5 and V is TRBV18, with D possibly matching TRBD2 (6 bases). This CDR3 spans 13 amino acids. From germline, CDR1 is KGHSH and CDR2 LQKENI. Deletions cut 6 bases from V and 5 bases from J, with 13 bases between. DNA of the CDR3: TGTGCCAGCTCGGTCGGGAGCCACGAGACCCAGTACTTC. Its translation is CASSVGSHETQYF.

The table lists this clonotype with a few counts. The chain is built from TRBV7-6 and TRBJ2-1, with 9 bases matching TRBD1. J gave up 5 bases and V 3 bases, and 2 bases lay outside the gene matches. This CDR3 spans 14 amino acids. The germline gives CDR1 SGHVS, CDR2 FNYEAQ. CDR3 nucleotide sequence: TGTGCCAGCAGCTTTAGGACAGGGGACAATGAGCAGTTCTTC. Amino acid sequence: CASSFRTGDNEQFF.

This clonotype has ten or more counts. This chain connects TRBV2 to TRBJ2-3, with D perhaps TRBD1 (5 bases). V lost 8 bases to trimming and J lost 2 bases, with 20 bases between them. CDR1 SNHLY and CDR2 FYNNEI come from the germline V gene. This CDR3 contains 16 residues. The CDR3, as DNA: TGTGCCAGCTCAACCCAGGGCTATCGAACCACAGATACGCAGTATTTT. It encodes CASSTQGYRTTDTQYF.

This clonotype came up a few times. The rearrangement joins TRBV7-2 to TRBJ2-1; D remains ambiguous. V was shortened by 1 base and J by 4 bases, with 11 bases between the two germline ends. The CDR3 extends over 15 amino acids. Looked up from germline, CDR1 is SGHTA and CDR2 is FQGNSA. CDR3 in amino acids: CASSLVTPIYNEQFF. The CDR3 DNA reads TGTGCCAGCAGCTTAGTTACCCCCATTTACAATGAGCAGTTCTTC.

The V and J genes are TRBV5-1 and TRBJ1-1; a possible D gene is TRBD1 (6 bases). The CDR3 consists of 14 residues. Between the trimmed V and J ends, which lost 4 bases and 4 bases, there was a span of 14 bases. The germline V gene has CDR1 SGHRS and CDR2 YFSETQ. The CDR3 DNA is TGCGCCAGCAGCCTTGAAACAGGGATCACTGAAGCTTTCTTT. It codes for CASSLETGITEAFF.